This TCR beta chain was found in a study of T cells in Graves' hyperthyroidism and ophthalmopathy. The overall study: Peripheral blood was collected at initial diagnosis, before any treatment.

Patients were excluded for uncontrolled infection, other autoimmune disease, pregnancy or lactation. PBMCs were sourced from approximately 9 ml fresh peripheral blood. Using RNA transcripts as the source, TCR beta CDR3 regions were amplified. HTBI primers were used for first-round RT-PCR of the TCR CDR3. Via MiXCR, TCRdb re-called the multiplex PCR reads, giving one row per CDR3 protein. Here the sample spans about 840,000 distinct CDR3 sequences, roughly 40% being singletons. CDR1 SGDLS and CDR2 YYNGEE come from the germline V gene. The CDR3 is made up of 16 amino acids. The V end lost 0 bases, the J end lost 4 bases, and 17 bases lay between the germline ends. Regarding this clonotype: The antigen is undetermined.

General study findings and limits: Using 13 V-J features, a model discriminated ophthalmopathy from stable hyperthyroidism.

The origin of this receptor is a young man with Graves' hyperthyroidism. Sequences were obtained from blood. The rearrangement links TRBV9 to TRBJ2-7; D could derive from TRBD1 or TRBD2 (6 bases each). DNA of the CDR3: TGTGCCAGCAGCGTAGACCCCGGGGGCTCTGCATACGAGCAGTACTTC. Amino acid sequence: CASSVDPGGSAYEQYF.